The sample holds many counts of the clone carrying this T cell receptor (beta chain). Its antigen is still unknown. This entry belongs to a study of cytomegalovirus exposure and HLA in healthy donors. Whole-study context: The same platform used for the approximately 700 first-cohort repertoires was also used for the 120 or so validation repertoires, as a later analysis reported.

Generated by immunoSEQ multiplex PCR, the TCRdb table keeps only in-frame clones and is missing some. The table includes over 150,000 clones, about 90% detected once. These donors were members of the approximately 110-subject validation cohort, a group separate from the approximately 670-subject first cohort. This CDR3 is 16 amino acids long. V lost 4 bases to trimming and J lost 1 base, with 15 bases between them. Germline-derived CDR1 and CDR2 are LGHNA and YSLEER. Overall study results and limits: Published work reported that the classifier diagnosed cytomegalovirus status with high specificity and sensitivity.

This sequence originates from a woman between 18 and 30 years old in good health and CMV-seropositive. This chain uses TRBV4-3 with TRBJ2-3; D remains ambiguous. Sequenced sample: PBMCs. The CDR3 DNA reads TGCGCCAGCAGCCCCCGGATGGCCAGCGGCACAGATACGCAGTATTTT. It translates to CASSPRMASGTDTQYF.